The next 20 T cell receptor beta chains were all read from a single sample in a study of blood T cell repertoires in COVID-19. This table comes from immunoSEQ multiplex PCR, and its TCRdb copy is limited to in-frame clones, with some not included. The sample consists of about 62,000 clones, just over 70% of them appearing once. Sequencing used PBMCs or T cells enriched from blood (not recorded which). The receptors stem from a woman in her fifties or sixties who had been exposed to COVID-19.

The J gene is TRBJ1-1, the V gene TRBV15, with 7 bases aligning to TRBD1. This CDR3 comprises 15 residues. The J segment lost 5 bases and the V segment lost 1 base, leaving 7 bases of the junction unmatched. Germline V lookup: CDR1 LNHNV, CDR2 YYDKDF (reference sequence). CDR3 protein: CATSRVRTGGTEAFF. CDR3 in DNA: TGTGCCACCAGCAGAGTCAGGACAGGAGGTACTGAAGCTTTCTTT.

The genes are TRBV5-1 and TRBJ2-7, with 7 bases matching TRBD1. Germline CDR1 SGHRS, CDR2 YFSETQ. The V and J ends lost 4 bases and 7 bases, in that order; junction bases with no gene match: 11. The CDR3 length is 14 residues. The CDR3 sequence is CASSLRTGSGEQYF. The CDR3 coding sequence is TGCGCCAGCAGCCTCAGGACAGGATCTGGGGAGCAGTACTTC. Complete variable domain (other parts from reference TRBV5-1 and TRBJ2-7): KAGVTQTPRYLIKTRGQQVTLSCSPISGHRSVSWYQQTPGQGLQFLFEYFSETQRNKGNFPGRFSGRQFSNSRSEMNVSTLELGDSALYLCASSLRTGSGEQYFGPGTRLTVT.

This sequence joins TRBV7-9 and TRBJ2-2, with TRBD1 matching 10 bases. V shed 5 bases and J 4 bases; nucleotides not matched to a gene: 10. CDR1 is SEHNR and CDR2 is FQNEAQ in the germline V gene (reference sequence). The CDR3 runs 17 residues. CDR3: CASSELPGQGITGELFF. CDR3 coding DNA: TGTGCCAGCAGCGAACTCCCGGGACAGGGGATCACCGGGGAGCTGTTTTTT.

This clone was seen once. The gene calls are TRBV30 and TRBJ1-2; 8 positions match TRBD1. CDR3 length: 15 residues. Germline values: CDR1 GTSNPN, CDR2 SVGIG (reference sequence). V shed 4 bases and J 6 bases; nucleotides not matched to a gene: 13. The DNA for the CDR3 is TGTGCCTGGAACAAGGTCGGCAGGGGGCTAGATGGCTACACCTTC. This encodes CAWNKVGRGLDGYTF.

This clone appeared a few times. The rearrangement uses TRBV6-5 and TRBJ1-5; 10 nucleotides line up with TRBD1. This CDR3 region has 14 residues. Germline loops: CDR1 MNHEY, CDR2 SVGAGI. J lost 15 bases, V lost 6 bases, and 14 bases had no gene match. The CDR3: CASSSRDRGVRWHF. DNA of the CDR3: TGTGCCAGCAGCTCTCGGGACAGGGGCGTTCGGTGGCATTTT.

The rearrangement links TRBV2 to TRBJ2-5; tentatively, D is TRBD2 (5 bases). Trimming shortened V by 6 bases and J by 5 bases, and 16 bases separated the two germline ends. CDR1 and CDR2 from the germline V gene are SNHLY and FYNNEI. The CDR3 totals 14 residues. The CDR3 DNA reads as TGTGCCAGCAGCAAGAATAGCGATCGGGAGACCCAGTACTTC. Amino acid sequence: CASSKNSDRETQYF.

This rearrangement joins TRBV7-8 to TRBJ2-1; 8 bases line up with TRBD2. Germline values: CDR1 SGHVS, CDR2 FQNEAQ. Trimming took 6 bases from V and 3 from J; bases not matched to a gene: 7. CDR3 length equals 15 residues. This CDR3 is CASSRAGGDYNEQFF. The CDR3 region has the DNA TGTGCCAGCAGTCGGGCGGGGGGCGACTACAATGAGCAGTTCTTC. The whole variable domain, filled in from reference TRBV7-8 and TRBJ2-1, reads GAGVSQSPRYKVAKRGQDVALRCDPISGHVSLFWYQQALGQGPEFLTYFQNEAQLDKSGLPSDRFFAERPEGSVSTLKIQRTQQEDSAVYLCASSRAGGDYNEQFFGPGTRLTVL.

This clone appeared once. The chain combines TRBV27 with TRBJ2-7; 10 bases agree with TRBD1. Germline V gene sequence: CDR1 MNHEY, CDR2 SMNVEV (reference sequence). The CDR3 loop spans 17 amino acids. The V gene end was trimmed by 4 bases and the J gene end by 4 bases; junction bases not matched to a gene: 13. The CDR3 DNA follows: TGTGCCAGCAGTTCCTACCTAGGGACAGGGGAGGTGTACGAGCAGTACTTC. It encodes CASSSYLGTGEVYEQYF.

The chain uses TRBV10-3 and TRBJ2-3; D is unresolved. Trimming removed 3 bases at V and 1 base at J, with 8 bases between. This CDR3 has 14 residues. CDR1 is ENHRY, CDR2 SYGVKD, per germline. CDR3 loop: CAISESQGTDTQYF. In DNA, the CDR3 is TGTGCCATCAGTGAATCCCAGGGCACAGATACGCAGTATTTT.

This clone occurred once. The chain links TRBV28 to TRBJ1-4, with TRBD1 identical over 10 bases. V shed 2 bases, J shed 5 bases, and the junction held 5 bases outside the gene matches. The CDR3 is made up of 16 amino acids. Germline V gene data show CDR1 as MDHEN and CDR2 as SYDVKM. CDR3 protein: CASSLIGTGVNEKLFF. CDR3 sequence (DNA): TGTGCCAGCAGTTTAATCGGGACAGGGGTGAATGAAAAACTGTTTTTT.

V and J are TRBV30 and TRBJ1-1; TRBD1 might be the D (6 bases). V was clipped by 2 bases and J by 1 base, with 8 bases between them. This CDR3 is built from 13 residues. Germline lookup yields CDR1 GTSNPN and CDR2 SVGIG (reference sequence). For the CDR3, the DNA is TGTGCCTGGAGTTGGGGACAGAACACTGAAGCTTTCTTT. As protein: CAWSWGQNTEAFF.

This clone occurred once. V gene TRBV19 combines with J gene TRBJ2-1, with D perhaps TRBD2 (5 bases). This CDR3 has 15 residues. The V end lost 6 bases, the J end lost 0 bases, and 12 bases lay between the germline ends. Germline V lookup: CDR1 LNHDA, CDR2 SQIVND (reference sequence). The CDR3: CASRSGGSSYNEQFF. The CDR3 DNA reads TGTGCCAGTAGGTCAGGCGGGTCCTCCTACAATGAGCAGTTCTTC.

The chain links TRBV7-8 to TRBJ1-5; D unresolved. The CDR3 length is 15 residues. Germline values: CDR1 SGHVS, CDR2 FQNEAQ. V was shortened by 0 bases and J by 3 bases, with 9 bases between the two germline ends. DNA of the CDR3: TGTGCCAGCAGCTTAGCGGGCGGGGTCAATCAGCCCCAGCATTTT. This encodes CASSLAGGVNQPQHF.

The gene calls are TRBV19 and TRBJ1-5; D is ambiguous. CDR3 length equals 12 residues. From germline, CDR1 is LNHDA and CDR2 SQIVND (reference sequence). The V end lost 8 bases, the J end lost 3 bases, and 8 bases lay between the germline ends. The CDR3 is CASSPVNQPQHF. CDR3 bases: TGTGCCAGTTCTCCTGTCAATCAGCCCCAGCATTTT.

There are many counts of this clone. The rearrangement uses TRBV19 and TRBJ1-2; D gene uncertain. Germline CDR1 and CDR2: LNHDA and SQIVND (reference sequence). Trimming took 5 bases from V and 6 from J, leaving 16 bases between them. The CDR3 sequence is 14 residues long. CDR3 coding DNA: TGTGCCAGTAGTCCCTTTGAGGGAAGAGATGGCTACACCTTC. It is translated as CASSPFEGRDGYTF.

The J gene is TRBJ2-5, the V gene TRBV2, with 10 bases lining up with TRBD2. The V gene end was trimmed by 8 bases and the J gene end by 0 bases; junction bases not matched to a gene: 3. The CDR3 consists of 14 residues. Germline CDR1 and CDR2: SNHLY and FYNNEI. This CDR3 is CASSSGGYQETQYF. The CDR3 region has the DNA TGTGCCAGCTCTAGCGGGGGCTACCAAGAGACCCAGTACTTC. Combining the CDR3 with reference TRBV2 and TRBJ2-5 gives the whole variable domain EPEVTQTPSHQVTQMGQEVILRCVPISNHLYFYWYRQILGQKVEFLVSFYNNEISEKSEIFDDQFSVERPDGSNFTLKIRSTKLEDSAMYFCASSSGGYQETQYFGPGTRLLVL.

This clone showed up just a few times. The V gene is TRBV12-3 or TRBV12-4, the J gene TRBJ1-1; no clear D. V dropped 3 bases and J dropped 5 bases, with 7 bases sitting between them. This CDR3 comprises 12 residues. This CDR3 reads CASSLRRTEAFF. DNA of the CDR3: TGTGCCAGCAGTTTGCGGAGGACTGAAGCTTTCTTT.

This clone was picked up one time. The CDR3 nucleotides are TGTGCCAGTAGTATGATACAGGATGGTCATTCACCCCTCCACTTT. It encodes CASSMIQDGHSPLHF. The V gene is TRBV19, the J gene TRBJ1-6; possibly TRBD1 for D (5 bases). With 3 bases removed from V and 8 bases from J, the gap between germline ends came to 14 bases. Germline CDR1 and CDR2: LNHDA and SQIVND (reference sequence). CDR3 length equals 15 residues.

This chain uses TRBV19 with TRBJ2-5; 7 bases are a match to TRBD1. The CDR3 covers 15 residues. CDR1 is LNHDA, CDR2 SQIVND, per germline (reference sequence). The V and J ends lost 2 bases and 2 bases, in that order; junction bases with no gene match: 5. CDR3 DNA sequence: TGTGCCAGTAGTATATCGGACAGGCGGCAAGAGACCCAGTACTTC. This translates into CASSISDRRQETQYF.

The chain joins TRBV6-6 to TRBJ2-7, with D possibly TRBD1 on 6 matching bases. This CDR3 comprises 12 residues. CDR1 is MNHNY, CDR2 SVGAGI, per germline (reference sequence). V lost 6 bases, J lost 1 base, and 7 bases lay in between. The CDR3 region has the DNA TGTGCCAGCAGCGACAGGTCCTACGAGCAGTACTTC. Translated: CASSDRSYEQYF.